This T cell receptor beta chain originates from a study of regulatory T cells in long-lasting Graves disease. According to the study, TCR beta libraries were built with iRepertoire HTBI primers and CDR3-region Arm-PCR. One entry per CDR3 protein, called by TCRdb with MiXCR from the multiplex PCR reads. The sample yields more than 300,000 distinct CDR3 sequences, approximately 12% seen once. Study-wide results and limits: Accuracy may have suffered from the small sample size. Patients with persistent disease shared 2,500 to 3,500 public clonotypes, outpacing the roughly 950 shared by new patients.

Germline CDR1 SGHDT, CDR2 YYEEEE. This CDR3 spans 16 amino acids. Noted time point: newly diagnosed GD, antithyroid drugs for less than 3 months. PBMC-derived RNA was used for the TCR library. Of note for this clonotype: The antigen remains unidentified. A much larger clone differs by one base, so this may be a read error.

The same data also went into a second study, on T cells in Graves' hyperthyroidism and ophthalmopathy. As that report states: Recently diagnosed hyperthyroidism of less than 2 months' duration affected patients aged 18 to 65. Also found in blood were most expanded thyroid clonotypes above 0.001.

The specimen was peripheral blood mononuclear cells (PBMCs), collected at new diagnosis, from a patient treated with antithyroid drugs. The origin of this receptor is a woman in her late teens or twenties with Graves disease. The V call is TRBV5-6, the J call TRBJ1-5; 10 nucleotides line up with TRBD1. The CDR3 nucleotides are TGTGCCAGCAGCTTCACAGGACAGGGGGTTAATCAGTCCCAGCATTTT. It yields the protein CASSFTGQGVNQSQHF.